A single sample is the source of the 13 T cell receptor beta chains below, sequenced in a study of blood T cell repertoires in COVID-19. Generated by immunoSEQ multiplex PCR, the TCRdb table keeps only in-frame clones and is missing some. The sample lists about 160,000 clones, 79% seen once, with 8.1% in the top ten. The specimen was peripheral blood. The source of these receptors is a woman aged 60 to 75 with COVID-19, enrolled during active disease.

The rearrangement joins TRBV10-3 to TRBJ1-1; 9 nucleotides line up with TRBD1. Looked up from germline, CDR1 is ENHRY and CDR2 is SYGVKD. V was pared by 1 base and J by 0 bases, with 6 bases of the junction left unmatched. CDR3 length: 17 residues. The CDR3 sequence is CAISEFGQGSMNTEAFF. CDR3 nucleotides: TGTGCCATCAGTGAGTTTGGACAGGGGTCCATGAACACTGAAGCTTTCTTT.

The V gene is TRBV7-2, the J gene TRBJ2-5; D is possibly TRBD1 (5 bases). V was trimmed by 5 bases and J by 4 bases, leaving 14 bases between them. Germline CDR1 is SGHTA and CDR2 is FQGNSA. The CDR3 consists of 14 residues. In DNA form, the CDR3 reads TGTGCCAGCAGCCTTACAGGACCCCTAGAGACCCAGTACTTC. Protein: CASSLTGPLETQYF.

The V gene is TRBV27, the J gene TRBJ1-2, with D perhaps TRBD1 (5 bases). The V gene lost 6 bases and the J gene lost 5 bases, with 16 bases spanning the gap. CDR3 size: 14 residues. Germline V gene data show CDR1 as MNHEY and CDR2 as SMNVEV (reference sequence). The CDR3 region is CASSGQGRMYGYTF. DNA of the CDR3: TGTGCCAGCAGCGGGCAGGGCAGAATGTATGGCTACACCTTC.

The CDR3: CASSVGDRGGNTIYF. The DNA of the CDR3 is TGTGCCAGCAGCGTAGGGGACAGGGGAGGAAACACCATATATTTT. The chain employs TRBV9 and TRBJ1-3, with 10 nucleotides matching TRBD1. After removal of 0 bases from V and 4 bases from J, the junction contained 1 base not matched to a gene. The CDR3 length is 15 residues. Looked up from germline, CDR1 is SGDLS and CDR2 is YYNGEE.

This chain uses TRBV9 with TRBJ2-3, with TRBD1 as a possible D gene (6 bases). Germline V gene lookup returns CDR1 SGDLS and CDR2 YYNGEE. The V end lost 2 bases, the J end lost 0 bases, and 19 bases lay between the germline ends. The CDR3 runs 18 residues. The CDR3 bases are TGTGCCAGCAGCGTGGCAACAACAGGGTTGGGTAGCACAGATACGCAGTATTTT. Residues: CASSVATTGLGSTDTQYF.

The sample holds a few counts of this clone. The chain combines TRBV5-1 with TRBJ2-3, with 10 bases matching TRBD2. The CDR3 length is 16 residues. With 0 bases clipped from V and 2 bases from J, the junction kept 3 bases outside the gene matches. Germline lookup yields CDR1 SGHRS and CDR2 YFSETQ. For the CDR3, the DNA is TGCGCCAGCAGCTTGGGAGCGGGAGGGCCCACAGATACGCAGTATTTT. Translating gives CASSLGAGGPTDTQYF.

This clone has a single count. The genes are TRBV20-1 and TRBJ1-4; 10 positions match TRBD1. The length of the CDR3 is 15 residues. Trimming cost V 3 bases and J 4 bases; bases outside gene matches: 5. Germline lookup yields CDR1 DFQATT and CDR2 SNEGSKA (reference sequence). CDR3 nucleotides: TGCAGTGCTAGTCGTTGGGACAGGGGTAATGAAAAACTGTTTTTT. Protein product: CSASRWDRGNEKLFF.

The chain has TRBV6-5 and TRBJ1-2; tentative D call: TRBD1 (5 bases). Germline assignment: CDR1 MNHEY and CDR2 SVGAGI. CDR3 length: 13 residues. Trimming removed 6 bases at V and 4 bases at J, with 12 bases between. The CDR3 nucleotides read TGTGCCAGCAGAAAAGACAGTATCTATGGCTACACCTTC. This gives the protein CASRKDSIYGYTF.

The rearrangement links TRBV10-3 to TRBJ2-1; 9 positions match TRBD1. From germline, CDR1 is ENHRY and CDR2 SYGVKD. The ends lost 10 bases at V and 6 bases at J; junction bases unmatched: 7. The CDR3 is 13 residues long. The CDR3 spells CATTGGAGNEQFF. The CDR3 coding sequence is TGTGCCACCACAGGGGGCGCGGGCAATGAGCAGTTCTTC.

CDR3 residues: CASSSGGFSPLHF. CDR3 coding DNA: TGTGCCAGCAGCTCAGGGGGGTTCTCACCCCTCCACTTT. This chain joins TRBV7-9 and TRBJ1-6, with TRBD1 matching over 7 bases. The CDR3 is 13 amino acids. V gave up 4 bases and J gave up 10 bases; unmatched junction bases: 4. Germline V gene lookup returns CDR1 SEHNR and CDR2 FQNEAQ (reference sequence).

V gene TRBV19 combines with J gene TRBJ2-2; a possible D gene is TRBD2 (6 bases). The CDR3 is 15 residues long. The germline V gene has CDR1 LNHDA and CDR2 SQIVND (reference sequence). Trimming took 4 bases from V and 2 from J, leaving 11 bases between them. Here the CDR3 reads CASSTRLDNTGELFF. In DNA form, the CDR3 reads TGTGCCAGTAGTACACGACTAGATAACACCGGGGAGCTGTTTTTT.

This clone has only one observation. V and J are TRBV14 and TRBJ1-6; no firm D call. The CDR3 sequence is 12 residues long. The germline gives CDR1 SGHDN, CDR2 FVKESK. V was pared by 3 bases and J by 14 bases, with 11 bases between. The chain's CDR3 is CASSQATNTLHF. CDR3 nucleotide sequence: TGTGCCAGCAGCCAGGCCACGAACACCCTCCACTTT.

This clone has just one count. Here the CDR3 reads CASSQGGLINTEAFF. The CDR3 bases are TGTGCCAGCAGCCAAGGAGGCTTAATAAACACTGAAGCTTTCTTT. V is TRBV3-1 (or the pseudogene TRBV3-2) and J is TRBJ1-1; D unresolved. The CDR3 consists of 15 residues. Looked up from germline, CDR1 is LGHDT and CDR2 is YNNKEL (reference sequence). Trimming left V 1 base short and J 2 bases short, with 11 bases between.